The 26 T cell receptor beta chains below all came from one sample that was sequenced in a study of T cell changes during pregnancy in multiple sclerosis. Repertoires were generated with immunoSEQ multiplex PCR, while TCRdb's copy carries only in-frame clones and drops some. Counted here are roughly 120,000 clones, approximately 93% occurring once; the ten biggest clones make up 6.2%. Source: peripheral blood, taken before pregnancy. These receptors were collected from a female donor with multiple sclerosis, enrolled in a pregnancy study.

V and J are TRBV7-2 and TRBJ1-5; 10 bases match TRBD1. The V gene's germline CDR1 is SGHTA and CDR2 FQGNSA. Trimming at V came to 5 bases and at J to 5 bases, leaving 12 bases not matched to a gene. The CDR3 is 17 amino acids. CDR3 in DNA: TGTGCCAGCAGCGAGAGGGACAGGGGAAGTATCCATCAGCCCCAGCATTTT. Amino acid sequence: CASSERDRGSIHQPQHF.

Remarks on this clone: Compared with germline, one end of the junction differs, possibly owing to a read error. The chain joins TRBV4-2 to TRBJ2-6; D remains unclear. The CDR3 runs 15 residues. CDR1 LGHNA and CDR2 YNFKEQ come from the germline V gene. The CDR3: CASSQAGSGANVLTF. The CDR3 DNA follows: TGTGCCAGCAGTCAAGCCGGCTCTGGGGCCAACGTCCTGACTTTC.

This sequence joins TRBV5-1 and TRBJ1-2; D is unclear. Trimming pared 1 base from V and 1 base from J, leaving 5 bases between. This CDR3 is built from 13 residues. Per the germline V gene, CDR1 is SGHRS and CDR2 is YFSETQ. Written as DNA, the CDR3 is TGCGCCAGCAGCTTGTCAGTTAACTATGGCTACACCTTC. Translating gives CASSLSVNYGYTF.

V gene TRBV5-1 combines with J gene TRBJ1-2; D remains unclear. Looked up from germline, CDR1 is SGHRS and CDR2 is YFSETQ. Trimming took 4 bases from V and 3 from J, leaving 13 bases between them. The CDR3 is made up of 14 amino acids. The CDR3 region has the DNA TGCGCCAGCAGCATTTCTCCCCGGGACTATGGCTACACCTTC. It translates to CASSISPRDYGYTF.

The CDR3 region is CASSIMGRGTEAFF. The CDR3 nucleotides read TGTGCCAGTAGTATTATGGGGCGAGGCACTGAAGCTTTCTTT. The V gene is TRBV19, the J gene TRBJ1-1, with D perhaps matching TRBD1 (5 bases). There are 14 residues in the CDR3. Trimming shortened V by 3 bases and J by 4 bases, and 12 bases separated the two germline ends. The germline V gene encodes CDR1 LNHDA and CDR2 SQIVND (reference sequence).

V gene TRBV6-8 combines with J gene TRBJ2-7; 8 nucleotides align to TRBD1. The CDR3 length is 17 residues. J was trimmed by 0 bases and V by 2 bases; bases with no gene match: 9. Germline V gene lookup returns CDR1 MNHGY and CDR2 SAAAGT. The CDR3 sequence is CASSYIRGRWGSYEQYF. Here the CDR3 DNA reads TGTGCCAGCAGTTACATCAGGGGGCGGTGGGGCTCCTACGAGCAGTACTTC.

This chain connects TRBV5-1 to TRBJ1-1, with a tentative D call TRBD1 (6 bases). Germline CDR1 SGHRS, CDR2 YFSETQ. The CDR3 runs to 15 residues. Trimming cost V 3 bases and J 3 bases, with 15 bases left between them. The CDR3 nucleotides read TGCGCCAGCAGCTCGGAAGGGGGTGGAGACACTGAAGCTTTCTTT. This sequence encodes CASSSEGGGDTEAFF.

This rearrangement joins TRBV7-9 to TRBJ1-1; TRBD1 aligns across 8 bases. The V segment lost 5 bases and the J segment 5 bases; nucleotides outside the gene matches: 10. The germline CDR1 and CDR2 sequences are SEHNR and FQNEAQ (reference sequence). The CDR3 has 15 residues. The CDR3 loop is CASSARTGWGTEAFF. The DNA of the CDR3 is TGTGCCAGCAGCGCACGGACAGGGTGGGGGACTGAAGCTTTCTTT.

The chain couples TRBV6-6 to TRBJ1-2, with a weak D call TRBD1 (6 bases). Trimming left V 5 bases short and J 7 bases short, with 11 bases between. This CDR3 has 12 residues. Germline V gene lookup returns CDR1 MNHNY and CDR2 SVGAGI (reference sequence). CDR3 bases: TGTGCCAGCAGTACCTACAGGGCTGGCTACACCTTC. Its protein is CASSTYRAGYTF.

This clone occurred once. CDR3 residues: CASSLFGGWADTQYF. The DNA of the CDR3 is TGCGCCAGCAGCTTGTTCGGGGGATGGGCAGATACGCAGTATTTT. V gene TRBV5-1 combines with J gene TRBJ2-3; maybe TRBD2 (6 bases). V was trimmed by 1 base and J by 4 bases, leaving 13 bases between them. Germline loops: CDR1 SGHRS, CDR2 YFSETQ. The length of the CDR3 is 15 residues.

CDR3 in amino acids: CASSSGLAGETQYF. CDR3 in DNA: TGTGCCAGCAGCTCGGGACTAGCGGGGGAGACCCAGTACTTC. J is TRBJ2-5 and V is TRBV7-2; 13 bases line up with TRBD2. With V trimmed by 4 bases and J by 5 bases, 1 base remained unmatched. This CDR3 has 14 amino acids. The germline V gene encodes CDR1 SGHTA and CDR2 FQGNSA.

The chain joins TRBV5-1 to TRBJ2-5, with D tentatively TRBD1 (6 bases). The CDR3 totals 15 residues. Germline V CDR1 and CDR2: SGHRS, YFSETQ. The germline V and J ends were trimmed by 4 bases and 5 bases, with 18 bases remaining between them. CDR3 sequence (DNA): TGCGCCAGCAGCCCCGGACAGAGGAAAGATGAGACCCAGTACTTC. Protein product: CASSPGQRKDETQYF.

This rearrangement joins TRBV6-5 to TRBJ1-1, with D unresolved. In germline, CDR1 is MNHEY, CDR2 SVGAGI. V lost 5 bases and J 0 bases, leaving 4 bases between the germline ends. This CDR3 contains 12 residues. The DNA for the CDR3 is TGTGCCAGCAGTAGAGTGAACACTGAAGCTTTCTTT. Encoded protein: CASSRVNTEAFF.

The J gene is TRBJ2-3, the V gene TRBV7-9, with D possibly being TRBD2 (6 bases). V gave up 4 bases and J gave up 3 bases, with 17 bases separating them. CDR1 is SEHNR and CDR2 is FQNEAQ in the germline V gene (reference sequence). CDR3 length: 16 amino acids. The CDR3, as DNA: TGTGCCAGCAGCTCCGGACGCCAAGGAGGGACAGATACGCAGTATTTT. It encodes CASSSGRQGGTDTQYF.

The chain carries TRBV5-4 and TRBJ2-7; the match to TRBD2 covers 7 bases. Germline CDR1 reads SGHNT; CDR2 reads YYREEE (reference sequence). With V trimmed by 5 bases and J by 5 bases, 13 bases remained unmatched. The CDR3 extends over 15 amino acids. In DNA form, the CDR3 reads TGTGCCAGCAGGGAGTTGGGAGGGAGTATTGACGAGCAGTACTTC. Translating it yields CASRELGGSIDEQYF.

This clone was found once. The chain uses TRBV5-1 and TRBJ2-1; TRBD1 aligns across 9 bases. V lost 4 bases to trimming and J lost 5 bases; unmatched junction nucleotides: 4. In germline, CDR1 is SGHRS, CDR2 YFSETQ. The CDR3 loop spans 14 amino acids. This CDR3 is CASSTWTGDNEQFF. The CDR3 coding sequence is TGCGCCAGCAGCACTTGGACAGGGGACAATGAGCAGTTCTTC.

The rearrangement links TRBV5-4 to TRBJ2-5, with a tentative D call TRBD2 (6 bases). This CDR3 has 13 amino acids. Looked up from germline, CDR1 is SGHNT and CDR2 is YYREEE (reference sequence). V was cut by 4 bases and J by 7 bases, with 14 bases left in between. The CDR3 loop is CASSVAGSGTQYF. The CDR3 region has the DNA TGTGCCAGCAGCGTTGCGGGATCGGGGACCCAGTACTTC.

J is TRBJ2-7 and V is TRBV29-1, with 10 bases that match TRBD2. There are 11 residues in the CDR3. CDR1 is SQVTM and CDR2 is ANQGSEA in the germline V gene. Germline trimming cut 5 bases from V and 13 bases from J; bases unmatched to any gene: 8. Written as DNA, the CDR3 is TGCAGCGTTAGGATTACTAGCGGGACCTACTTC. Residues: CSVRITSGTYF.

The rearrangement uses TRBV2 and TRBJ1-4; D remains ambiguous. The V end lost 5 bases, the J end lost 10 bases, and 14 bases lay between the germline ends. CDR3 length: 13 amino acids. Germline CDR1 reads SNHLY; CDR2 reads FYNNEI. The CDR3 reads CASSSDLAGKLFF. CDR3 coding DNA: TGTGCCAGCAGTTCGGACTTGGCGGGAAAACTGTTTTTT. The full variable domain, rest sourced from reference TRBV2 and TRBJ1-4, is EPEVTQTPSHQVTQMGQEVILRCVPISNHLYFYWYRQILGQKVEFLVSFYNNEISEKSEIFDDQFSVERPDGSNFTLKIRSTKLEDSAMYFCASSSDLAGKLFFGSGTQLSVL.

The V gene is TRBV9, the J gene TRBJ2-1, with 7 bases that match TRBD2. V lost 1 base to trimming and J lost 7 bases; unmatched junction nucleotides: 8. This CDR3 contains 15 residues. Germline V gene lookup returns CDR1 SGDLS and CDR2 YYNGEE. CDR3 DNA: TGTGCCAGCAGCGTATGGGGAGGGCCGGGAAATGAGCAGTTCTTC. It is translated as CASSVWGGPGNEQFF.

The chain carries TRBV7-9 and TRBJ1-4, with TRBD1 as a possible D gene (6 bases). This CDR3 is built from 17 residues. Trimming shortened V by 3 bases and J by 0 bases, and 14 bases separated the two germline ends. In germline, CDR1 is SEHNR, CDR2 FQNEAQ (reference sequence). The CDR3 region is CASSFGQGSATNEKLFF. In DNA form, the CDR3 reads TGTGCCAGCAGCTTCGGTCAGGGGAGCGCAACTAATGAAAAACTGTTTTTT.

The chain combines TRBV29-1 with TRBJ2-1; 12 bases line up with TRBD2. The CDR3 is made up of 14 amino acids. J lost 9 bases, V lost 4 bases, and 7 bases had no gene match. CDR1 is SQVTM and CDR2 is ANQGSEA in the germline V gene. In DNA form, the CDR3 reads TGCAGCGTTGGCGGACTAGCGGGATTGGGTGAGCAGTTCTTC. Amino acid sequence: CSVGGLAGLGEQFF.

The genes are TRBV27 and TRBJ2-1, with 8 bases matching TRBD1. With 6 bases clipped from V and 7 bases from J, the junction kept 8 bases outside the gene matches. Germline V gene lookup returns CDR1 MNHEY and CDR2 SMNVEV (reference sequence). This CDR3 comprises 14 residues. This chain's CDR3 is CASRGQGARNEQFF. The CDR3 DNA sequence: TGTGCCAGCAGGGGGCAGGGGGCGCGGAATGAGCAGTTCTTC.

The chain combines TRBV6-1 with TRBJ1-1; weak D call: TRBD1 (6 bases). CDR1 MNHNS and CDR2 SASEGT come from the germline V gene. Trimming shortened V by 8 bases and J by 1 base, and 11 bases separated the two germline ends. The CDR3 length is 13 residues. The CDR3 DNA follows: TGTGCCAGCCCGAGGGGGAGGAACACTGAAGCTTTCTTT. Translating gives CASPRGRNTEAFF.

About this clone itself: An end of the junction differs from the germline gene, which may be a read error. This chain links TRBV6-5 with TRBJ1-1; unclear D gene. This CDR3 is 12 amino acids long. Germline CDR1 reads MNHEY; CDR2 reads SVGAGI. This CDR3 reads CASSYTAGDHVF. CDR3 nucleotides: TGTGCCAGCAGTTACACGGCGGGTGATCACGTCTTT.

The DNA of the CDR3 is TGTGCCAGCAGCCGCCTAGCGGGGACAGATACGCAGTATTTT. It is translated as CASSRLAGTDTQYF. The chain combines TRBV14 with TRBJ2-3; 9 nucleotides align to TRBD2. Germline V lookup: CDR1 SGHDN, CDR2 FVKESK. Unmatched junction bases numbered 2, after V lost 4 bases and J lost 3 bases. CDR3 length: 14 residues.